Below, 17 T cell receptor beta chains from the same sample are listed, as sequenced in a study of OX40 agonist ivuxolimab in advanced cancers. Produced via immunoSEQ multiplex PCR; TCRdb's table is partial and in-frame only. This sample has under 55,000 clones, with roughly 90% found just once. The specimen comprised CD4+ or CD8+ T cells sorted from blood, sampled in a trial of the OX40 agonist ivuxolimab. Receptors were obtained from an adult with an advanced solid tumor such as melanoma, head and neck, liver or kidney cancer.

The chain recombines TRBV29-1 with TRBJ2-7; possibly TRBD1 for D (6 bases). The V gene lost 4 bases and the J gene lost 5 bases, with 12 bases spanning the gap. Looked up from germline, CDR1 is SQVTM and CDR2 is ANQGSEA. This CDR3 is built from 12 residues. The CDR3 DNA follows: TGCAGCGTTGCTAACAGGGCGGACGAGCAGTACTTC. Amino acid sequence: CSVANRADEQYF.

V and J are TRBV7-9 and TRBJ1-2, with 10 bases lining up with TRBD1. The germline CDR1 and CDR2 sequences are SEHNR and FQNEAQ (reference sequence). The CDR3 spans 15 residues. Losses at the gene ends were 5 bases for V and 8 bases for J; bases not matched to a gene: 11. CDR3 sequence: CASSPGQGLSGGYTF. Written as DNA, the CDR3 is TGTGCCAGCAGCCCGGGACAGGGGCTTTCGGGCGGCTACACCTTC.

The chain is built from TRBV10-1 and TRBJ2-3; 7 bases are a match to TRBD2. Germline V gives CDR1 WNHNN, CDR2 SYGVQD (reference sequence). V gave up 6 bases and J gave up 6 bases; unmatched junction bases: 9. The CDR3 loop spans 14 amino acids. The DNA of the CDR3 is TGCGCCAGCAGGGTTAGCGGGCCTTGGGATACGCAGTATTTT. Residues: CASRVSGPWDTQYF.

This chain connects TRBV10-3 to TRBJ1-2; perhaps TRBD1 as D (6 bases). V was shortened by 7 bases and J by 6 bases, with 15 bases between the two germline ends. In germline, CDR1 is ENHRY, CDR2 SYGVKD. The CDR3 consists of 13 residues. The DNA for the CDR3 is TGTGCCATCATGGGGCCAGGGGAAGATGGCTACACCTTC. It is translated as CAIMGPGEDGYTF.

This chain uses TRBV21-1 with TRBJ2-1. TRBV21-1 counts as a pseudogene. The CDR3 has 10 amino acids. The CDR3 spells CASSFNEQFF. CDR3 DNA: TGTGCCAGCAGTTTCAATGAGCAGTTCTTC.

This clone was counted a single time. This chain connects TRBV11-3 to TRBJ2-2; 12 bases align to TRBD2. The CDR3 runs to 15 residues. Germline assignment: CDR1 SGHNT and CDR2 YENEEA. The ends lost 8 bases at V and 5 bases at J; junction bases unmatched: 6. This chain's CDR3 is CASSSGRAGTGELFF. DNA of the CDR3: TGTGCCAGCTCTAGCGGGAGGGCCGGAACCGGGGAGCTGTTTTTT.

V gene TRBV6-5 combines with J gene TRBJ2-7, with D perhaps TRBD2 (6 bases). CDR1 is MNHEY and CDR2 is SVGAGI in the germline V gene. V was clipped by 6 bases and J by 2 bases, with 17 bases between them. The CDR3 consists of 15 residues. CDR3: CASSRPGDLAYEQYF. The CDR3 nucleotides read TGTGCCAGCAGCAGGCCGGGGGACTTGGCCTACGAGCAGTACTTC.

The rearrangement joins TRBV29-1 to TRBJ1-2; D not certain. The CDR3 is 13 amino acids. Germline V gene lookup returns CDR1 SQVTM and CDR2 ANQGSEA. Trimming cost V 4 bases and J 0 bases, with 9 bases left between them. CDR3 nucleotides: TGCAGCGTTGGGAGACCAGCTAACTATGGCTACACCTTC. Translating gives CSVGRPANYGYTF.

The CDR3 bases are TGTGCCAGCAGTCTACAGGCTACCAAAAACATTCAGTACTTC. The encoded protein is CASSLQATKNIQYF. The chain couples TRBV2 to TRBJ2-4, with D perhaps TRBD1 (5 bases). Trimming pared 5 bases from V and 2 bases from J, leaving 10 bases between. The CDR3 runs 14 residues. The germline gives CDR1 SNHLY, CDR2 FYNNEI. Full variable domain (outside the CDR3, taken from reference TRBV2 and TRBJ2-4): EPEVTQTPSHQVTQMGQEVILRCVPISNHLYFYWYRQILGQKVEFLVSFYNNEISEKSEIFDDQFSVERPDGSNFTLKIRSTKLEDSAMYFCASSLQATKNIQYFGAGTRLSVL.

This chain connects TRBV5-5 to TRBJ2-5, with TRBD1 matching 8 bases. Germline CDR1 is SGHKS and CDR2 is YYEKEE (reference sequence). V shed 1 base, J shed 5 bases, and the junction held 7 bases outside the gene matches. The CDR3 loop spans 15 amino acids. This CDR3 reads CASSLWVGDRETQYF. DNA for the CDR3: TGTGCCAGCAGCTTGTGGGTAGGGGACAGGGAGACCCAGTACTTC. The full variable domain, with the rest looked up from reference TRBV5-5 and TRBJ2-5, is DAGVTQSPTHLIKTRGQQVTLRCSPISGHKSVSWYQQVLGQGPQFIFQYYEKEERGRGNFPDRFSARQFPNYSSELNVNALLLGDSALYLCASSLWVGDRETQYFGPGTRLLVL.

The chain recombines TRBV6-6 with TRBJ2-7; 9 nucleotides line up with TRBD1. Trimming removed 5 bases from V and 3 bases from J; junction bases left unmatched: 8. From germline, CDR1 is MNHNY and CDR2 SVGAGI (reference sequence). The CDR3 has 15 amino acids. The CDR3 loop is CASSEPTGGHYEQYF. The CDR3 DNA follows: TGTGCCAGCAGTGAGCCGACAGGGGGTCACTACGAGCAGTACTTC.

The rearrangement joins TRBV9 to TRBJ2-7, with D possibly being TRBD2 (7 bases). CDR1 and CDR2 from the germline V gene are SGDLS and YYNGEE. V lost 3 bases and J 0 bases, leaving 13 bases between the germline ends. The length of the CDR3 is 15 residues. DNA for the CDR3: TGTGCCAGCAGCGAGGGGGGGGGACCCTCCTACGAGCAGTACTTC. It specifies CASSEGGGPSYEQYF.

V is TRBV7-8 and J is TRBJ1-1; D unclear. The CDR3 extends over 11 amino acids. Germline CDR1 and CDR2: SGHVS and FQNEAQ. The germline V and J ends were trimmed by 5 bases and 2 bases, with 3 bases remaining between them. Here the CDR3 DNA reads TGTGCCAGCAGCGGAAACACTGAAGCTTTCTTT. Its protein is CASSGNTEAFF.

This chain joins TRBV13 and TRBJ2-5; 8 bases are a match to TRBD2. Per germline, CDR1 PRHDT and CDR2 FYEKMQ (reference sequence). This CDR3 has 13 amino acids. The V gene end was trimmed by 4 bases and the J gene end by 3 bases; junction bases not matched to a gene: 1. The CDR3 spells CASSYSGEETQYF. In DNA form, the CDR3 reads TGTGCCAGCAGCTATAGCGGGGAAGAGACCCAGTACTTC.

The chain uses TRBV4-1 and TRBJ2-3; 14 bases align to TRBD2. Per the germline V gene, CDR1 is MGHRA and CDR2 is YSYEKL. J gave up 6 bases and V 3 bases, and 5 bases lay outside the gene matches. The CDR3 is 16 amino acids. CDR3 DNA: TGCGCCAGCAGCCACGGGACTAGCGGGAGAGCGGATACGCAGTATTTT. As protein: CASSHGTSGRADTQYF.

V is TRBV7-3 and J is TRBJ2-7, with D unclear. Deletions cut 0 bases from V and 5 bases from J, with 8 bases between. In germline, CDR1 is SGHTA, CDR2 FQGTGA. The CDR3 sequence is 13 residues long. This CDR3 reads CASSLTSGNEQYF. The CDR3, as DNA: TGTGCCAGCAGCTTAACGTCTGGGAACGAGCAGTACTTC.

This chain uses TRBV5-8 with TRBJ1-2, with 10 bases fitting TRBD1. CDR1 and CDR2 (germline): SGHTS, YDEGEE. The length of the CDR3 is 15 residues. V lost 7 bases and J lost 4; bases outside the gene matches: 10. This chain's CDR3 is CASRDVGQGPYGYTF. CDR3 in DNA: TGTGCCAGCCGCGATGTGGGACAGGGGCCCTATGGCTACACCTTC. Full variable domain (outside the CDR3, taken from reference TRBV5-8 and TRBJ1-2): EAGVTQSPTHLIKTRGQQATLRCSPISGHTSVYWYQQALGLGLQFLLWYDEGEERNRGNFPPRFSGRQFPNYSSELNVNALELEDSALYLCASRDVGQGPYGYTFGSGTRLTVV.